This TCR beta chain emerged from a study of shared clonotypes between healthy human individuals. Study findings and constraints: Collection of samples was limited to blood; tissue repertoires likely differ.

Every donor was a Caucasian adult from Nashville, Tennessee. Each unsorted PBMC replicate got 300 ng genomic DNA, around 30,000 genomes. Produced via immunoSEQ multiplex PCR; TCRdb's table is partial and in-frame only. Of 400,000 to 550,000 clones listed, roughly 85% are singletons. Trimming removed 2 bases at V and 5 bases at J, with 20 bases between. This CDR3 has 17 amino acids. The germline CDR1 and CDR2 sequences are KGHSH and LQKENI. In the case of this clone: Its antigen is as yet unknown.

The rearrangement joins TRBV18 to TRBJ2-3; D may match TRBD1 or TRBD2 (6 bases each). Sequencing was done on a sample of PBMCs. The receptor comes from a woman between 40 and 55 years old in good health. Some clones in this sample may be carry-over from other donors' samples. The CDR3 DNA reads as TGTGCCAGCTCACCAGCTGGATCGAGGAGGGGGGAAGATACGCAGTATTTT. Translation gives CASSPAGSRRGEDTQYF. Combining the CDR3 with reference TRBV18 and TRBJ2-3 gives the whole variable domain NAGVMQNPRHLVRRRGQEARLRCSPMKGHSHVYWYRQLPEEGLKFMVYLQKENIIDESGMPKERFSAEFPKEGPSILRIQQVVRGDSAAYFCASSPAGSRRGEDTQYFGPGTRLTVL.